This TCR beta chain came from a study of blood T cell repertoires in COVID-19 (dated by TCRdb to 2020 to 2021). Background for the entire study: Collaborator samples came from the United States, Italy and Spain and covered acute and convalescent phases of COVID-19. Subjects who had been exposed to COVID-19, were actively infected with it, or had recovered from it provided the deeply sampled blood TCRbeta repertoires that made up the dataset. HLA class I and class II types, where available, came from metadata supplied by the sample provider rather than from assay-based typing. The samples were drawn from the first 160 participants of the ongoing ImmuneRACE study and from 950 to 1,500 subjects provided by 6 global collaborators. The repertoires were released in a freely available public database intended as a resource for research on the immune response to SARS-CoV-2. The material from the prospective study consisted of cDNA or gDNA derived from T cells, B-cell-depleted T cells, or PBMCs. Sample metadata almost always included a de-identified subject ID, COVID-19 status, age in years and sex.

For this clone: Its antigen is currently not known. Per-base qualities were not stored, and no clone one base away is much larger.

Results the study describes overall, beyond this receptor: The quantity of clinical and demographic metadata differed by source and by participant and was supplied without curation.

TCRbeta CDR3 regions were amplified from genomic DNA by means of the immunoSEQ Assay, a bias-controlled multiplex PCR. Processing in the source paper ran as follows. Within the assay, amplification of reference gene primers was used to estimate how many nucleated cells each sample contained. To quantify the absolute abundance of each unique TCRbeta CDR3 rearrangement, sequence reads were collapsed and filtered. For each sample, productive Simpson clonality was calculated by taking the square root of Simpson's diversity index across productive rearrangements. What TCRdb holds here is the immuneACCESS table cut down to in-frame rearrangements. Part of the clones is not present; checked against another copy, under half of the missing clones reflect an unresolved V gene, and the others are unexplained. V, J and clone size reflect that table, while D and trimming were determined from the DNA. Present in this sample are over 300,000 clones, roughly 85% of which were seen just once. The ten largest clones represent approximately 5.4% of the sample.

In the prospective study, participants were roughly 18 to 100 years old, resided in fewer than 25 geographic areas of the United States, and were enrolled through a virtual design. In the prospective study, participants were assigned to cohorts based on the clinical history participants reported in a screening survey and a study questionnaire. For ImmuneRACE Cohort 3, a participant was defined as recovered based on two consecutive negative NP/OP PCR tests, clearance by a healthcare professional, or resolution of symptoms. In the prospective study, whole blood, serum and a nasopharyngeal or oropharyngeal swab were collected from each participant by mobile phlebotomists. Additional blood draws and questionnaires over a 2-month period could optionally be provided by prospective study participants. Blood samples from the prospective study were shipped frozen or at room temperature prior to DNA extraction.

The CDR3 contains 15 residues, cysteine and phenylalanine counted. Of the read, only the CDR3 DNA is kept; its 45 bases are in frame from base 1. The V end gives up 4 bases and the J end 1 base, leaving 6 bases in the junction not matched to a gene. The germline V gene supplies CDR1 LGHNA and CDR2 YNFKEQ. In this chain, TRBV4-2 is recombined with TRBJ2-5; 7 of the junction bases match TRBD2. The material sequenced was PBMCs or T cells enriched from blood (not recorded which). This receptor was identified in a young woman who had recovered from COVID-19. The CDR3 here reads CASSRVWGGQETQYF. The DNA sequence reads TGTGCCAGCAGCCGTGTATGGGGGGGCCAAGAGACCCAGTACTTC.